Presented here are 27 T cell receptor beta chains from one specimen sequenced in a study of multiple sclerosis patients with progressive multifocal leukoencephalopathy. The sample's time point: before natalizumab initiation. Only in-frame clones appear in the TCRdb table, and some are missing; sequencing was by immunoSEQ multiplex PCR. The sample comprises around 32,000 clones, almost 95% of which are singletons, and about 1.9% rests with the top ten. Sequencing was carried out using PBMCs. The source of these receptors is a young man with multiple sclerosis.

Only a few counts were recorded for this clone. The rearrangement joins TRBV18 to TRBJ1-5; 8 bases map to TRBD1. Per germline, CDR1 KGHSH and CDR2 LQKENI. The CDR3 is 15 residues long. With V trimmed by 6 bases and J by 2 bases, 6 bases remained unmatched. The CDR3 loop is CASSVGQGGNQPQHF. The CDR3 region has the DNA TGTGCCAGCTCGGTCGGACAGGGTGGCAATCAGCCCCAGCATTTT.

The chain recombines TRBV7-2 with TRBJ2-3, with unresolved D. CDR1 is SGHTA and CDR2 is FQGNSA in the germline V gene. The CDR3 runs 14 residues. Trimming removed 1 base at V and 6 bases at J, with 11 bases between. The CDR3 region has the DNA TGTGCCAGCAGCTTAGAATTCCAGGCTGATACGCAGTATTTT. This translates into CASSLEFQADTQYF.

V usage is TRBV2 and J usage is TRBJ1-5; maybe TRBD1 (5 bases). V shed 4 bases and J shed 0 bases, with 16 bases lying between them. Germline V gene sequence: CDR1 SNHLY, CDR2 FYNNEI. CDR3 size: 17 residues. This chain's CDR3 is CASSGRQGLFSNQPQHF. Here the CDR3 DNA reads TGTGCCAGCAGTGGACGCCAGGGCCTTTTTAGCAATCAGCCCCAGCATTTT.

This rearrangement joins TRBV11-3 to TRBJ2-1; 8 bases agree with TRBD2. The CDR3 loop spans 16 amino acids. The germline V gene has CDR1 SGHNT and CDR2 YENEEA. Trimming cost V 7 bases and J 7 bases; bases outside gene matches: 15. The CDR3 reads CASTTAGTSRQNEQFF. The CDR3 coding sequence is TGTGCCAGCACCACCGCCGGGACTAGTCGGCAAAATGAGCAGTTCTTC.

The chain has TRBV7-9 and TRBJ2-1, with 16 bases fitting TRBD2. This CDR3 is built from 16 residues. J was trimmed by 6 bases and V by 4 bases; bases with no gene match: 3. The germline V gene encodes CDR1 SEHNR and CDR2 FQNEAQ (reference sequence). CDR3 coding DNA: TGTGCCAGCAGCTCCGGGACTAGCGGGAGGGTCAATGAGCAGTTCTTC. Amino acids: CASSSGTSGRVNEQFF.

In the case of this clone: One junction end does not reproduce the germline sequence, and a read error may be involved. The chain couples TRBV7-7 to TRBJ2-1; D is unresolved. The CDR3 extends over 14 amino acids. Germline CDR1 reads SSHAT; CDR2 reads FNYEAQ (reference sequence). This CDR3 is CASSLGPKGNEQFF. The CDR3 coding sequence is TGTGCTAGCAGCTTGGGCCCGAAGGGCAATGAGCAGTTCTTC. The entire variable domain, with the rest obtained from reference TRBV7-7 and TRBJ2-1, is as follows: GAGVSQSPRYKVTKRGQDVTLRCDPISSHATLYWYQQALGQGPEFLTYFNYEAQPDKSGLPSDRFSAERPEGSISTLTIQRTEQRDSAMYRCASSLGPKGNEQFFGPGTRLTVL.

This chain links TRBV11-2 with TRBJ2-7; 7 bases map to TRBD2. V shed 3 bases and J 6 bases; nucleotides not matched to a gene: 14. The CDR3 covers 16 residues. Per the germline V gene, CDR1 is SGHAT and CDR2 is FQNNGV. This chain's CDR3 is CASSFGLAASYGEQYV. CDR3 in DNA: TGTGCCAGCAGCTTTGGCCTAGCGGCGAGCTACGGCGAGCAGTACGTC.

A note on this clone: Other DNA sequences in the sample encode the same CDR3. The V call is TRBV6-5, the J call TRBJ2-5; D not certain. This CDR3 spans 12 amino acids. Germline V gives CDR1 MNHEY, CDR2 SVGAGI. The ends were cut back, 10 bases at V and 4 bases at J, with 13 bases in the middle. The CDR3 loop is CATLRLSETQYF. In DNA form, the CDR3 reads TGTGCCACACTTAGGTTGTCAGAGACCCAGTACTTC.

V is TRBV11-2 and J is TRBJ1-5; 11 bases agree with TRBD1. CDR1 is SGHAT and CDR2 is FQNNGV in the germline V gene. This CDR3 contains 14 residues. V shed 5 bases and J 7 bases; nucleotides not matched to a gene: 4. CDR3 sequence: CASSAGTGGQPQHF. CDR3 DNA: TGTGCCAGCAGCGCAGGGACAGGGGGACAGCCCCAGCATTTT.

The gene calls are TRBV19 and TRBJ1-6, with D possibly TRBD1 on 6 matching bases. This CDR3 region has 14 residues. The germline CDR1 and CDR2 sequences are LNHDA and SQIVND (reference sequence). Trimming took off 6 bases at V and 7 bases at J, with 13 bases between the two ends. As DNA, the CDR3 is TGTGCCAGTAGGACAAGGACAGAGAATTCACCCCTCCACTTT. Encoded protein: CASRTRTENSPLHF.

This chain links TRBV9 with TRBJ2-7; 14 positions agree with TRBD2. The junction had 5 bases not matched to a gene; V was cut back by 3 bases and J by 6 bases. Germline CDR1 is SGDLS and CDR2 is YYNGEE. This CDR3 contains 15 residues. The CDR3 reads CASSAGTSGSLEQYF. The CDR3 DNA reads as TGTGCCAGCAGCGCCGGGACTAGCGGGAGTCTCGAGCAGTACTTC.

This chain joins TRBV10-3 and TRBJ2-1; no clear D gene. The V gene's germline CDR1 is ENHRY and CDR2 SYGVKD. With 3 bases removed from V and 0 bases from J, the gap between germline ends came to 12 bases. This CDR3 is built from 16 residues. Written as DNA, the CDR3 is TGTGCCATCAGTGACCAGACCCTGAGCTCCTACAATGAGCAGTTCTTC. Its protein is CAISDQTLSSYNEQFF.

This chain links TRBV18 with TRBJ1-1, with D unresolved. Germline values: CDR1 KGHSH, CDR2 LQKENI. The CDR3 extends over 14 amino acids. The V end was cut by 3 bases, the J end by 1 base, with 9 bases between. In DNA form, the CDR3 reads TGTGCCAGCTCACCGTCGGGAGAGAACACTGAAGCTTTCTTT. It is translated as CASSPSGENTEAFF.

The CDR3 is CAWNSYSNQPQHF. The DNA for the CDR3 is TGTGCCTGGAACAGTTATAGCAATCAGCCCCAGCATTTT. The gene calls are TRBV30 and TRBJ1-5; no definite D call. Germline V gives CDR1 GTSNPN, CDR2 SVGIG (reference sequence). The V end lost 4 bases, the J end lost 0 bases, and 7 bases lay between the germline ends. The CDR3 totals 13 residues. The full variable domain, rest sourced from reference TRBV30 and TRBJ1-5, is SQTIHQWPATLVQPVGSPLSLECTVEGTSNPNLYWYRQAAGRGLQLLFYSVGIGQISSEVPQNLSASRPQDRQFILSSKKLLLSDSGFYLCAWNSYSNQPQHFGDGTRLSIL.

The chain has TRBV4-3 and TRBJ2-2, with 10 bases lining up with TRBD2. Trimming cost V 3 bases and J 6 bases; bases outside gene matches: 10. Germline assignment: CDR1 LGHNA and CDR2 YSLEER. The CDR3 totals 17 residues. The CDR3 spells CASSQGVSGRSSGELFF. In DNA form, the CDR3 reads TGCGCCAGCAGCCAGGGGGTTAGCGGGAGGTCTTCCGGGGAGCTGTTTTTT.

This clone was counted a single time. The chain combines TRBV20-1 with TRBJ1-5; no firm D call. V dropped 6 bases and J dropped 7 bases, with 10 bases sitting between them. This CDR3 is built from 11 residues. Germline loops: CDR1 DFQATT, CDR2 SNEGSKA (reference sequence). The CDR3 region has the DNA TGCAGTGCCGGATTGGGGCAGCCCCAGCATTTT. Amino acid sequence: CSAGLGQPQHF.

The CDR3: CASSSPPRKGTDTQYF. Written as DNA, the CDR3 is TGTGCCAGCAGTTCTCCCCCCCGGAAGGGCACAGATACGCAGTATTTT. The J gene is TRBJ2-3, the V gene TRBV27; D unclear. V dropped 4 bases and J dropped 1 base, with 15 bases sitting between them. Germline lookup yields CDR1 MNHEY and CDR2 SMNVEV (reference sequence). This CDR3 contains 16 residues.

This sequence joins TRBV2 and TRBJ1-1; possibly TRBD1 for D (6 bases). Germline values: CDR1 SNHLY, CDR2 FYNNEI. This CDR3 is built from 16 residues. Trimming removed 0 bases at V and 4 bases at J, with 15 bases between. The CDR3 DNA is TGTGCCAGCAGTGAAGCCGGAGGGGGAAGGGGCACTGAAGCTTTCTTT. Amino acid sequence: CASSEAGGGRGTEAFF.

The chain links TRBV27 to TRBJ2-4; 9 positions match TRBD1. The CDR3 is 17 amino acids. Trimming cost V 5 bases and J 3 bases; bases outside gene matches: 11. Germline V gene lookup returns CDR1 MNHEY and CDR2 SMNVEV (reference sequence). The CDR3 nucleotides are TGTGCCAGCAGTCCGCCGGGACAGGGAGGGGTCAAAAACATTCAGTACTTC. The encoded protein is CASSPPGQGGVKNIQYF.

The chain carries TRBV30 and TRBJ1-2, with unresolved D. Germline V CDR1 and CDR2: GTSNPN, SVGIG (reference sequence). The CDR3 length is 12 residues. Trimming pared 5 bases from V and 5 bases from J, leaving 12 bases between. The CDR3 bases are TGTGCCTGGCGTTTTTGGGGATATGGCTACACCTTC. This codes for CAWRFWGYGYTF.

The gene calls are TRBV7-9 and TRBJ2-3; D is possibly TRBD1 or TRBD2 (5 bases each). V was shortened by 4 bases and J by 5 bases, with 16 bases between the two germline ends. The length of the CDR3 is 15 residues. The germline CDR1 and CDR2 sequences are SEHNR and FQNEAQ (reference sequence). The CDR3 sequence: CASSSGTQEVDTQYF. CDR3 nucleotide sequence: TGTGCCAGCAGCTCCGGGACCCAGGAGGTAGATACGCAGTATTTT.

The chain carries TRBV19 and TRBJ2-1; TRBD2 is a possible D gene (6 bases). The CDR3 has 14 amino acids. V lost 3 bases and J lost 4, with 10 bases in between. CDR1 and CDR2 from the germline V gene are LNHDA and SQIVND (reference sequence). CDR3 amino acids: CASSISEGYNEQFF. For the CDR3, the DNA is TGTGCCAGTAGTATTTCGGAGGGGTACAATGAGCAGTTCTTC.

V and J are TRBV7-9 and TRBJ2-3, with 8 bases identical to TRBD1. The germline CDR1 and CDR2 sequences are SEHNR and FQNEAQ (reference sequence). The junction had 12 bases not matched to a gene; V was cut back by 2 bases and J by 2 bases. The length of the CDR3 is 18 residues. The CDR3 nucleotides are TGTGCCAGCAGCTTAATGAGGATTCGACAGGGGTACACAGATACGCAGTATTTT. This encodes CASSLMRIRQGYTDTQYF.

The V call is TRBV7-6, the J call TRBJ2-7; no clear D. Trimming left V 2 bases short and J 0 bases short, with 14 bases between. The CDR3 consists of 16 residues. The germline V gene encodes CDR1 SGHVS and CDR2 FNYEAQ. The CDR3 DNA reads TGTGCCAGCAGCTTACTGCCCCTCAGGAGCTCCTACGAGCAGTACTTC. It codes for CASSLLPLRSSYEQYF.

Only one count was recorded for this clone. This rearrangement joins TRBV4-1 to TRBJ2-7; D may be TRBD1 or TRBD2 (5 bases each). There are 11 residues in the CDR3. Germline CDR1 and CDR2: MGHRA and YSYEKL. Trimming shortened V by 6 bases and J by 2 bases, and 5 bases separated the two germline ends. CDR3 coding DNA: TGCGCCAGCAGGGGACCCTACGAGCAGTACTTC. Its translation is CASRGPYEQYF.

V is TRBV19 and J is TRBJ1-5, with D uncertain. The CDR3 extends over 13 amino acids. Trimming left V 5 bases short and J 7 bases short, with 12 bases between. CDR1 and CDR2 (germline): LNHDA, SQIVND (reference sequence). The DNA for the CDR3 is TGTGCCAGTAGTTCCTTCTCGGGGCAGCCCCAGCATTTT. This translates into CASSSFSGQPQHF.

The chain employs TRBV7-2 and TRBJ1-4, with a possible D match to TRBD1 (5 bases). There are 14 residues in the CDR3. Germline V gene lookup returns CDR1 SGHTA and CDR2 FQGNSA. Trimming removed 5 bases from V and 5 bases from J, with 12 bases in between. CDR3 DNA: TGTGCCAGCAGCCCGGGAAAGGGGAATGAAAAACTGTTTTTT. Translated: CASSPGKGNEKLFF.